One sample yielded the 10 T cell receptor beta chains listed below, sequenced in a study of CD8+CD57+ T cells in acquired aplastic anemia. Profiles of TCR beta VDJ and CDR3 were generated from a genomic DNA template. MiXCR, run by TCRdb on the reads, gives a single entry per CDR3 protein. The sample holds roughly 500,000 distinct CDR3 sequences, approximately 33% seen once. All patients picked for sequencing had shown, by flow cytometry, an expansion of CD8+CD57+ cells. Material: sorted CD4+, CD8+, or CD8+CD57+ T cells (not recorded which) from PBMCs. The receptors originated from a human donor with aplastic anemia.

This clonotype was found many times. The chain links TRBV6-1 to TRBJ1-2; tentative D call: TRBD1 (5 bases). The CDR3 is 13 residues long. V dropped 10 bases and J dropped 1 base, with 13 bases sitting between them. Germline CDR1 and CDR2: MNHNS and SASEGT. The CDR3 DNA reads TGTGCCACCCGGGACGGACGTAACTATGGCTACACCTTC. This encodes CATRDGRNYGYTF.

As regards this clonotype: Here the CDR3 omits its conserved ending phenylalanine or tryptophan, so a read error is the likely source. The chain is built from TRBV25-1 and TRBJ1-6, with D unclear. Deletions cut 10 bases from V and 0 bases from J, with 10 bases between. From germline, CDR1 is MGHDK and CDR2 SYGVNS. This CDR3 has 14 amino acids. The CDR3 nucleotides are TGTGCCACCAAGGCGGGCTCCTATAATTCACCCCTCCACGTT. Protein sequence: CATKAGSYNSPLHV.

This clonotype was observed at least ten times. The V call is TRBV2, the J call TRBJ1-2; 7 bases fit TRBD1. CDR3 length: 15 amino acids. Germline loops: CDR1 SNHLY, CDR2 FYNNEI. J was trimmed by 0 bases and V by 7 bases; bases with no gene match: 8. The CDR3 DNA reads TGTGCCAGCATCGAGGACAGGCAAGCTAACTATGGCTACACCTTC. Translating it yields CASIEDRQANYGYTF.

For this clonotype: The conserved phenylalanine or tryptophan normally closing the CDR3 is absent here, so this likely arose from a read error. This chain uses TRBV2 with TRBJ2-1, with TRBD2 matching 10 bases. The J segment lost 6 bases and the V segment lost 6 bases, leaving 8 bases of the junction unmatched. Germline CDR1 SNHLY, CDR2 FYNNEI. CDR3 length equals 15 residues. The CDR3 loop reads CASSSSGRDRNEQFL. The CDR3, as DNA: TGTGCCAGCAGCTCAAGCGGGAGGGATCGCAATGAGCAGTTCCTC.

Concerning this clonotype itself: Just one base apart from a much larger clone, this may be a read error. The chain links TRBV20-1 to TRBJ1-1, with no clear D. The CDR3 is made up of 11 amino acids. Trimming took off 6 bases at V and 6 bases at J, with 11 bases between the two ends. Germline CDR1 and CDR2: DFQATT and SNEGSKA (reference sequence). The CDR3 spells CSARTEAEAFF. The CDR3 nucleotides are TGCAGTGCGAGGACGGAAGCTGAAGCTTTCTTT.

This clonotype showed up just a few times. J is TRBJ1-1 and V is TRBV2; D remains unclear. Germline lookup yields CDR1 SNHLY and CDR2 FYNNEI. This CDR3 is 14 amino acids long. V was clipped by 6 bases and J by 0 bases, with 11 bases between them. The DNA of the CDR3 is TGTGCCAGCAGGCGAGACGGTCTGAACACTGAAGCTTTCTTT. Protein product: CASRRDGLNTEAFF.

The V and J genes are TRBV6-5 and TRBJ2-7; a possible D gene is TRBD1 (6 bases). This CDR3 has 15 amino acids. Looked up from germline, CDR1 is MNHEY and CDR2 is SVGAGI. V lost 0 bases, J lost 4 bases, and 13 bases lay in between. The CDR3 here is CASSYSPRGRYEQYF. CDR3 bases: TGTGCCAGCAGTTACTCGCCCAGGGGTAGATACGAGCAGTACTTC.

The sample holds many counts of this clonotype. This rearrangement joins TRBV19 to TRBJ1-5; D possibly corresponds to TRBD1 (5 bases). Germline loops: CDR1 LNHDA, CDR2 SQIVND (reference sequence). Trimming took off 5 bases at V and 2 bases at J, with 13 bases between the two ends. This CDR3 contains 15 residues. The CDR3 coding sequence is TGTGCCAGTAGTGCAGGTTGGGGGGGCAATCAGCCCCAGCATTTT. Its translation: CASSAGWGGNQPQHF.

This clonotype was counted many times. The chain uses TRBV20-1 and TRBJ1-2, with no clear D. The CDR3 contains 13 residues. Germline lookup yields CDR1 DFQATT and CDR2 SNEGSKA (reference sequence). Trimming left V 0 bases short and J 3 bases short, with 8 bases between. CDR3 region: CSARDLRDYGYTF. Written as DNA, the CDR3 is TGCAGTGCTAGAGATCTAAGGGACTATGGCTACACCTTC.

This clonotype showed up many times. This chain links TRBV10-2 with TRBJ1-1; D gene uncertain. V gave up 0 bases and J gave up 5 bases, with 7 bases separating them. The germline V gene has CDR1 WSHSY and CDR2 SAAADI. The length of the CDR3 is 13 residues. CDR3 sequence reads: CASSESLGTEAFF. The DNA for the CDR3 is TGCGCCAGCAGTGAGTCACTGGGGACTGAAGCTTTCTTT.